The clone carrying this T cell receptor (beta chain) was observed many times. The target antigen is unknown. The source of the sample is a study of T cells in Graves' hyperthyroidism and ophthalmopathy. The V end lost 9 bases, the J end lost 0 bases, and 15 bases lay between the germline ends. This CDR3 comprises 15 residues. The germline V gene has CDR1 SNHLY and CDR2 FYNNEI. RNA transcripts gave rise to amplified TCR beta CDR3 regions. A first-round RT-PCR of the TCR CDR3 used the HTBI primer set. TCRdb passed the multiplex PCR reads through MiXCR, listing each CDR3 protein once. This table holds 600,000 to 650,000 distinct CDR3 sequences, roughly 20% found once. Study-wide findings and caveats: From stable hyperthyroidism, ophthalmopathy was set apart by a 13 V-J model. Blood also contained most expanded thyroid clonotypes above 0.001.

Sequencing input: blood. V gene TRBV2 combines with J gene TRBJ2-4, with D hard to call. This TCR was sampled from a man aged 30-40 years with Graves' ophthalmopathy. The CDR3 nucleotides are TGTGCCAGTAAAACCGAGGCGGCAGCCAAAAACATTCAGTACTTC. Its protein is CASKTEAAAKNIQYF. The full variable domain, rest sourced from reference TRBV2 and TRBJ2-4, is EPEVTQTPSHQVTQMGQEVILRCVPISNHLYFYWYRQILGQKVEFLVSFYNNEISEKSEIFDDQFSVERPDGSNFTLKIRSTKLEDSAMYFCASKTEAAAKNIQYFGAGTRLSVL.